Below, 10 T cell receptor beta chains from the same sample are listed, as sequenced in a study of blood T cell repertoires in COVID-19. The assay was immunoSEQ multiplex PCR, and TCRdb's table has in-frame clones only and misses some. The data contain tens of thousands of clones, around nine tenths of them singletons. Sequenced input: peripheral blood. These receptors were obtained from a woman aged 55-75 years with COVID-19, enrolled during active disease.

The chain is built from TRBV30 and TRBJ2-7, with 8 bases identical to TRBD1. J gave up 5 bases and V 5 bases, and 11 bases lay outside the gene matches. This CDR3 is built from 14 residues. Germline V lookup: CDR1 GTSNPN, CDR2 SVGIG (reference sequence). The CDR3 nucleotides are TGTGCCTGGTCACAGGGGGAGGAGGTCCACGAGCAGTACTTC. This encodes CAWSQGEEVHEQYF.

This clone is a singleton in its sample. The V and J genes are TRBV27 and TRBJ1-2, with 7 nucleotides matching TRBD1. CDR1 is MNHEY, CDR2 SMNVEV, per germline (reference sequence). The CDR3 runs to 14 residues. V shed 6 bases, J shed 2 bases, and the junction held 6 bases outside the gene matches. Written as DNA, the CDR3 is TGTGCCAGCAGCCGACAGGGAGTCAACTATGGCTACACCTTC. Translation: CASSRQGVNYGYTF.

The chain joins TRBV28 to TRBJ1-5; the D is unclear. The CDR3 spans 14 residues. Trimming took 3 bases from V and 6 from J, leaving 12 bases between them. Per germline, CDR1 MDHEN and CDR2 SYDVKM. CDR3 sequence reads: CASSLENLVQPQHF. CDR3 nucleotides: TGTGCCAGCAGTTTGGAGAATTTGGTTCAGCCCCAGCATTTT.

The rearrangement uses TRBV7-9 and TRBJ1-2; D call uncertain. Germline CDR1 SEHNR, CDR2 FQNEAQ (reference sequence). V was cut by 5 bases and J by 6 bases, with 13 bases left in between. This CDR3 is 13 amino acids long. CDR3 DNA sequence: TGTGCCAGCAGCCCCCCGGTGAAGCATGGCTACACCTTC. Translation: CASSPPVKHGYTF.

V is TRBV4-2 and J is TRBJ2-5, with 10 bases fitting TRBD2. Germline V gene lookup returns CDR1 LGHNA and CDR2 YNFKEQ. The CDR3 length is 17 residues. Trimming took 0 bases from V and 3 from J; bases not matched to a gene: 7. CDR3 in amino acids: CASSQERGLADKETQYF. The CDR3 DNA follows: TGTGCCAGCAGCCAAGAAAGAGGACTAGCGGATAAAGAGACCCAGTACTTC.

V gene TRBV9 combines with J gene TRBJ2-3; perhaps TRBD1 as D (6 bases). The CDR3 contains 15 residues. V was pared by 3 bases and J by 2 bases, with 13 bases between. Per germline, CDR1 SGDLS and CDR2 YYNGEE. The CDR3 loop is CASSGTGFYTDTQYF. CDR3 nucleotides: TGTGCCAGCAGCGGAACAGGGTTTTACACAGATACGCAGTATTTT.

This chain links TRBV15 with TRBJ2-7, with D perhaps matching TRBD1 (5 bases). V dropped 5 bases and J dropped 6 bases, with 26 bases sitting between them. Per germline, CDR1 LNHNV and CDR2 YYDKDF (reference sequence). The CDR3 length is 17 residues. The CDR3 loop is CATSGRAKGASILEQYF. CDR3 in DNA: TGTGCCACCAGCGGACGAGCCAAAGGGGCGTCTATACTCGAGCAGTACTTC.

The chain uses TRBV7-9 and TRBJ2-7, with 7 bases that match TRBD2. This CDR3 region has 17 residues. Germline CDR1 reads SEHNR; CDR2 reads FQNEAQ (reference sequence). Unmatched junction bases numbered 11, after V lost 1 base and J lost 2 bases. This CDR3 reads CASSLGQDGRPPYEQYF. The CDR3, as DNA: TGTGCCAGCAGCTTAGGTCAAGACGGGAGGCCCCCCTACGAGCAGTACTTC.

This clone was seen a handful of times. The chain carries TRBV7-2 and TRBJ1-5; D call uncertain. Germline V gene data show CDR1 as SGHTA and CDR2 as FQGNSA. V lost 1 base to trimming and J lost 4 bases, with 14 bases between them. This CDR3 region has 16 residues. The CDR3 coding sequence is TGTGCCAGCAGCTTAGAGTTTGCACAGCCGAATCAGCCCCAGCATTTT. The encoded protein is CASSLEFAQPNQPQHF.

This chain uses TRBV29-1 with TRBJ2-2; D is uncertain. V lost 6 bases and J 3 bases, leaving 11 bases between the germline ends. Germline loops: CDR1 SQVTM, CDR2 ANQGSEA. There are 13 residues in the CDR3. CDR3 region: CSVRGSDTGELFF. CDR3 nucleotide sequence: TGCAGCGTAAGAGGTTCCGACACCGGGGAGCTGTTTTTT.